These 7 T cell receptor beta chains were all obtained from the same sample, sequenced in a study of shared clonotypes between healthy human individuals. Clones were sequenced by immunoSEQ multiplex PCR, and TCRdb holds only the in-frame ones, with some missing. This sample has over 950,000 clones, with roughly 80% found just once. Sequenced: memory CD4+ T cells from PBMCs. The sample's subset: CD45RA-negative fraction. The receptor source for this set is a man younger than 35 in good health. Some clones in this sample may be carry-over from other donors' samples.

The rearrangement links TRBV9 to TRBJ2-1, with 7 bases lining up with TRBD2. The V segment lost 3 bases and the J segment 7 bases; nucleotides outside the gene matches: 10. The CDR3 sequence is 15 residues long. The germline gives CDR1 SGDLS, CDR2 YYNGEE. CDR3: CASSAQVGGMNEQFF. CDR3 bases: TGTGCCAGCAGCGCTCAGGTGGGGGGGATGAATGAGCAGTTCTTC.

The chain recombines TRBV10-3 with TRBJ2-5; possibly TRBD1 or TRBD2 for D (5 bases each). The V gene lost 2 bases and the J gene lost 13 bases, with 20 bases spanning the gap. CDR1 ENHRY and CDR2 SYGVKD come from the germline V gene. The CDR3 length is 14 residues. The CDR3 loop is CAISEDRDPINGYF. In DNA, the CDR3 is TGTGCCATCAGTGAGGACCGGGACCCCATAAACGGGTACTTC.

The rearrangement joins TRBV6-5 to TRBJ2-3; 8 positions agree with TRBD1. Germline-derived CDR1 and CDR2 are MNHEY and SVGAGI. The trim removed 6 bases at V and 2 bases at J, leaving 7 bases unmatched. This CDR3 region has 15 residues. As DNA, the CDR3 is TGTGCCAGCAGCCCCGCAGGGGGCTTCACAGATACGCAGTATTTT. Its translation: CASSPAGGFTDTQYF.

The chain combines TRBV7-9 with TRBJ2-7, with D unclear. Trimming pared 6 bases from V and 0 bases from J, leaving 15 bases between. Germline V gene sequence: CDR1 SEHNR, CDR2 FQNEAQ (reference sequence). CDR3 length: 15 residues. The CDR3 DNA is TGTGCCAGCAGTTCCGGACGGGTGGCCTCCTACGAGCAGTACTTC. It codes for CASSSGRVASYEQYF.

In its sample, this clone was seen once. CDR3 bases: TGTGCCAGCAGCGTAGCCCCCCAAATTGGCACTGAAGCTTTCTTT. It codes for CASSVAPQIGTEAFF. This chain uses TRBV9 with TRBJ1-1; D remains ambiguous. Germline loops: CDR1 SGDLS, CDR2 YYNGEE. V lost 0 bases and J lost 4, with 13 bases in between. This CDR3 contains 15 residues.

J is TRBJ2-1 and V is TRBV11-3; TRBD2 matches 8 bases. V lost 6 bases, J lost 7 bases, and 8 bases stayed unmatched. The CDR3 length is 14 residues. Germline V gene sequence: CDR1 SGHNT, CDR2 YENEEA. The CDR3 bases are TGTGCCAGCAGGGCGGGGGGAACGGGTAATGAGCAGTTCTTC. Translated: CASRAGGTGNEQFF.

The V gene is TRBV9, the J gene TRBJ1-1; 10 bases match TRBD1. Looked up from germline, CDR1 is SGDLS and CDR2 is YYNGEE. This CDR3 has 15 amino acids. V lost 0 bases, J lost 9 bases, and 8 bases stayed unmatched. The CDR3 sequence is CASSVAGTGEGKAFF. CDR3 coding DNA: TGTGCCAGCAGCGTAGCTGGGACAGGGGAGGGGAAAGCTTTCTTT.